This T cell receptor beta chain was profiled in a study of blood T cell repertoires in COVID-19. The wider study: COVID-19 samples, acute and convalescent, were from the United States, Italy and Spain. In each case, the material was cDNA or gDNA derived from T cells, B-cell-depleted T cells, or PBMCs.

How the authors handled the data: Reference gene primer amplification in the assay estimated nucleated cell counts. Data came from immunoSEQ multiplex PCR; TCRdb stores just in-frame clones and leaves some out. V and J calls and clone size are given by that table; D and trimming were obtained from the DNA. The top ten hold 11% of the sample, which has 270,000 or so clones, 89% seen once. Enrolled during active infection, Seattle patients were then followed longitudinally. This sequence originates from a woman between 25 and 40 years old with COVID-19, enrolled during active disease. Sample: peripheral blood.

In DNA, the CDR3 is TGCAGCGTCCGAGGTTTCTATGGCTACACCTTC. Its translation is CSVRGFYGYTF. This chain connects TRBV29-1 to TRBJ1-2; the D is unclear. The ends were cut back, 6 bases at V and 4 bases at J, with 9 bases in the middle. CDR1 and CDR2 from the germline V gene are SQVTM and ANQGSEA. The CDR3 is 11 amino acids. Full variable domain (rest looked up from reference TRBV29-1 and TRBJ1-2): SAVISQKPSRDICQRGTSLTIQCQVDSQVTMMFWYRQQPGQSLTLIATANQGSEATYESGFVIDKFPISRPNLTFSTLTVSNMSPEDSSIYLCSVRGFYGYTFGSGTRLTVV.